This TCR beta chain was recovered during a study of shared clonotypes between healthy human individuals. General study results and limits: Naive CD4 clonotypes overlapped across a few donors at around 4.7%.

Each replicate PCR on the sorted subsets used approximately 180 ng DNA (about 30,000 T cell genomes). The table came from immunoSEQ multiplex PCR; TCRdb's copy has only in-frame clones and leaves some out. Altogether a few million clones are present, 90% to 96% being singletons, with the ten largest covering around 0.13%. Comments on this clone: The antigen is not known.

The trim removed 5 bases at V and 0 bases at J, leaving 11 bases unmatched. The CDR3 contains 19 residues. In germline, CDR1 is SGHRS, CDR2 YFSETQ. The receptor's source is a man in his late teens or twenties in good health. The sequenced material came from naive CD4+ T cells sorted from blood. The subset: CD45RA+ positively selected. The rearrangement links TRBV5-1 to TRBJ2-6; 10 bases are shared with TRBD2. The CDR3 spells CASRTLAGASDSGANVLTF. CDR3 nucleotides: TGCGCCAGCAGGACTCTAGCGGGGGCCTCTGACTCTGGGGCCAACGTCCTGACTTTC.